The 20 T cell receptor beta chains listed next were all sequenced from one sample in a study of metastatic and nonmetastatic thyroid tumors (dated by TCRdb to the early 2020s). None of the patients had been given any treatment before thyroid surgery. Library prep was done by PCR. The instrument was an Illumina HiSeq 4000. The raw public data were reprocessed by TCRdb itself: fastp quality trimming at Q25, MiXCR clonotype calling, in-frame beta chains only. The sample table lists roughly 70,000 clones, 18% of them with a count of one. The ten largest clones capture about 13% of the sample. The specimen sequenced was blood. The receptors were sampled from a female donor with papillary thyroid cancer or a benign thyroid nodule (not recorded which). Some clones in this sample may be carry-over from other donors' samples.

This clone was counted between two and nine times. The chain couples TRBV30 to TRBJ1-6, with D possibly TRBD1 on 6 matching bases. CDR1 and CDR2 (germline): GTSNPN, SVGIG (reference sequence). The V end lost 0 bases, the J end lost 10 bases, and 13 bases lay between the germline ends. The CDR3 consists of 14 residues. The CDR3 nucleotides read TGTGCCTGGAGTGTTGGGGGGCCTCGATCACCCCTCCACTTT. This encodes CAWSVGGPRSPLHF. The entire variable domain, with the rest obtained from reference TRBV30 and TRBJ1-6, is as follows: SQTIHQWPATLVQPVGSPLSLECTVEGTSNPNLYWYRQAAGRGLQLLFYSVGIGQISSEVPQNLSASRPQDRQFILSSKKLLLSDSGFYLCAWSVGGPRSPLHFGNGTRLTVT.

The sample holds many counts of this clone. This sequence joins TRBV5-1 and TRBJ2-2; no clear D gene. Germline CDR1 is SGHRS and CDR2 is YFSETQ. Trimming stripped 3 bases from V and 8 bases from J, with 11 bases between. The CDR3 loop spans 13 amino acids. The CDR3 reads CASSSPKAGELFF. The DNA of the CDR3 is TGCGCCAGCAGCTCCCCGAAGGCTGGGGAGCTGTTTTTT. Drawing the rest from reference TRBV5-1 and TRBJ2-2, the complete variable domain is KAGVTQTPRYLIKTRGQQVTLSCSPISGHRSVSWYQQTPGQGLQFLFEYFSETQRNKGNFPGRFSGRQFSNSRSEMNVSTLELGDSALYLCASSSPKAGELFFGEGSRLTVL.

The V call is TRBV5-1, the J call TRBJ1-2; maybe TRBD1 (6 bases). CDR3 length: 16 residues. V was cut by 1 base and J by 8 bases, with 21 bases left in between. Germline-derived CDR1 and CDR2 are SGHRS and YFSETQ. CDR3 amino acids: CASSLSLGQTEGGYTF. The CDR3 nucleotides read TGCGCCAGCAGCTTGTCCCTCGGACAGACCGAAGGAGGCTACACCTTC.

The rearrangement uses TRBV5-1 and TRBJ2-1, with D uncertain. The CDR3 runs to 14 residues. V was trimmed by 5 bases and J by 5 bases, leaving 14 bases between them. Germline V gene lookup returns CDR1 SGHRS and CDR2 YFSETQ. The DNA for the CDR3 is TGCGCCAGCAGGTCGGGCCTTCCTGACAATGAGCAGTTCTTC. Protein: CASRSGLPDNEQFF.

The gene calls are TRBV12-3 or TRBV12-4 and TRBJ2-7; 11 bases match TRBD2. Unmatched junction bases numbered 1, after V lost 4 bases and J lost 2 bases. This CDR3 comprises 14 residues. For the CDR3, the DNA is TGTGCCAGCAGTTCGGGACTAGCGGCCTACGAGCAGTACTTC. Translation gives CASSSGLAAYEQYF.

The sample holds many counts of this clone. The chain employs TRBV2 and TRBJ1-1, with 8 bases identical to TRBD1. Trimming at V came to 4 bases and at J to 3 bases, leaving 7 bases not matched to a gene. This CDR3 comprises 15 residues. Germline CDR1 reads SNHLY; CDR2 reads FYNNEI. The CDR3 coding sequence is TGTGCCAGCAGTGCCCCCAGGGGGCCCGACACTGAAGCTTTCTTT. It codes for CASSAPRGPDTEAFF.

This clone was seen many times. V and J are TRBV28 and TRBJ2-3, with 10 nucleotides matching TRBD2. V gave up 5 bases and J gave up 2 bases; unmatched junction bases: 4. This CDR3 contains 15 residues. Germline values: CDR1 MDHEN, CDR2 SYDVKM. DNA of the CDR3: TGTGCCAGCAGTCCCAGCGGGAGGGTCACAGATACGCAGTATTTT. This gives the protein CASSPSGRVTDTQYF.

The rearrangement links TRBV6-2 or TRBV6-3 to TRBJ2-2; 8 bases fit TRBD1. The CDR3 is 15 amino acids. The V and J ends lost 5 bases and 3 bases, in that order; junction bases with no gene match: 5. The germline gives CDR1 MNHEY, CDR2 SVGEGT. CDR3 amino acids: CASSNRGLDTGELFF. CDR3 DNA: TGTGCCAGCAGTAACAGGGGGTTGGACACCGGGGAGCTGTTTTTT.

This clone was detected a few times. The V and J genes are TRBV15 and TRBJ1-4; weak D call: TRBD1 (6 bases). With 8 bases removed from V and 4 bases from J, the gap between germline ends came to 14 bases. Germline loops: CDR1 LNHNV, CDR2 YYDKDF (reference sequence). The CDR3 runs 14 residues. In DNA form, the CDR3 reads TGTGCCACCGCGGGCCGGGGGCGTAATGAAAAACTGTTTTTT. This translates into CATAGRGRNEKLFF.

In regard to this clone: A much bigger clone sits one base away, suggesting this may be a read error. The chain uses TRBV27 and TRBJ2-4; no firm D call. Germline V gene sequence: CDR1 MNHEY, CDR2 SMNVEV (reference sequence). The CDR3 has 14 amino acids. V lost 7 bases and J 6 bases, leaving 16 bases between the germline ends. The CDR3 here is CASIKTCSGNIQYF. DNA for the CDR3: TGTGCCAGCATTAAGACATGCTCGGGAAACATTCAGTACTTC.

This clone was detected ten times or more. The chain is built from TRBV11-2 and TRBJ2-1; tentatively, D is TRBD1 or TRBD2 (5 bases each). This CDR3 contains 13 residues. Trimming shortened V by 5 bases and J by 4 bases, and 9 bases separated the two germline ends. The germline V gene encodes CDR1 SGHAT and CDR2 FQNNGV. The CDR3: CASSMGPYNEQFF. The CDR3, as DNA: TGTGCCAGCAGCATGGGACCTTACAATGAGCAGTTCTTC.

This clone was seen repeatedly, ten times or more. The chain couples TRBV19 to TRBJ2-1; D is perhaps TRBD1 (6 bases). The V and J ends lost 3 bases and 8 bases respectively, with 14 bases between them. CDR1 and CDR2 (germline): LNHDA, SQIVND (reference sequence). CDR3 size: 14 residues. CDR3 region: CASSIRQGPDEQFF. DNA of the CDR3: TGTGCCAGTAGTATCAGGCAGGGGCCGGATGAGCAGTTCTTC.

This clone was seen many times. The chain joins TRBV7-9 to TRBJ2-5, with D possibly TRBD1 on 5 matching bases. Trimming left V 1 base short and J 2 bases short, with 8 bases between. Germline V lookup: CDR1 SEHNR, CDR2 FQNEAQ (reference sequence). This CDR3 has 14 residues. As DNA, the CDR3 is TGTGCCAGCAGCTTAGGACAGTCACAAGAGACCCAGTACTTC. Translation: CASSLGQSQETQYF.

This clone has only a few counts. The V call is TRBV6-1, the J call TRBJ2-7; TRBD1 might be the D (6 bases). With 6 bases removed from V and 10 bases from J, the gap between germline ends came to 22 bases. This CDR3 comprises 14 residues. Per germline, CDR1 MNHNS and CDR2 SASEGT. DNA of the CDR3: TGTGCCAGCAGACAAGGGACAAGCAACCCGCGACAGTACTTC. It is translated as CASRQGTSNPRQYF.

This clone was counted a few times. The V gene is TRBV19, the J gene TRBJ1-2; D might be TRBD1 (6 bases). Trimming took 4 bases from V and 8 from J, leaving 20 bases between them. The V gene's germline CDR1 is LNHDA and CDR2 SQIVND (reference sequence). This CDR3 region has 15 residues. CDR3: CASSSQGHRRWGYTF. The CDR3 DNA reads TGTGCCAGTAGTAGCCAGGGACACCGCCGCTGGGGCTACACCTTC.

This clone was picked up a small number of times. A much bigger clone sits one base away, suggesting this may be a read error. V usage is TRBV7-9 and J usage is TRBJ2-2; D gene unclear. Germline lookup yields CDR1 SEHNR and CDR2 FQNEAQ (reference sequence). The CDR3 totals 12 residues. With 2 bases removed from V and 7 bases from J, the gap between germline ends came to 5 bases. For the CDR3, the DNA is TGTGCCAGCAGCTTAAGTGTCGGGGAGCTGTTTTTT. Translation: CASSLSVGELFF.

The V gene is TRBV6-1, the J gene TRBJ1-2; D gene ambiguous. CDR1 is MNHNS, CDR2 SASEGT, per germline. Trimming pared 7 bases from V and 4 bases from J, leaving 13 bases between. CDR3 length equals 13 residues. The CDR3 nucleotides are TGTGCCAGCACCGGTCTAACCACCTATGGCTACACCTTC. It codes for CASTGLTTYGYTF.

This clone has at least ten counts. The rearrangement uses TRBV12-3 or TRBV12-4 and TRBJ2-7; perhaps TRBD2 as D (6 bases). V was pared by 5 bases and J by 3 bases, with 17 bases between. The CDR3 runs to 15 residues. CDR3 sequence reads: CASSQELGLSYEQYF. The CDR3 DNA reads TGTGCCAGCAGTCAAGAGTTGGGACTGAGCTACGAGCAGTACTTC.

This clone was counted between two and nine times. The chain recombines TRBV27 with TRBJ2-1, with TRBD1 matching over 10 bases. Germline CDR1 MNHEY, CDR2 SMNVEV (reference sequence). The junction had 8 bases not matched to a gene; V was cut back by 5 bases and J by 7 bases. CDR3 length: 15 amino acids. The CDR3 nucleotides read TGTGCCAGCAGTACCCGACAGGGGGCGTTTAATGAGCAGTTCTTC. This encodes CASSTRQGAFNEQFF.

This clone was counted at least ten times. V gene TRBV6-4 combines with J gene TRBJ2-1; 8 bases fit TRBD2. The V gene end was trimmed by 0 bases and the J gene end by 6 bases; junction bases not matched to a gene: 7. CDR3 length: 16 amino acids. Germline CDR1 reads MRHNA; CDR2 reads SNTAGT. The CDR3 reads CASSDSTLAGLNEQFF. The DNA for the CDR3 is TGTGCCAGCAGTGACTCGACCCTAGCGGGTCTCAATGAGCAGTTCTTC.